The present TCR beta chain was sequenced within a study of pediatric ulcerative colitis. Clones were read by immunoSEQ multiplex PCR, and TCRdb kept only the in-frame ones, dropping some. The table includes approximately 32,000 clones, around 80% detected once. Germline CDR1 reads SGHKS; CDR2 reads YYEKEE (reference sequence). Trimming took 3 bases from V and 2 from J; bases not matched to a gene: 7. The CDR3 spans 16 residues. This clonotype originated in a boy aged 5-17 years with severe ulcerative colitis. Sample: blood. The chain recombines TRBV5-5 with TRBJ2-2; 7 bases are a match to TRBD1. The CDR3, as DNA: TGTGCCAGCAGCTGGCAGACAGGGAGCAACACCGGGGAGCTGTTTTTT. Encoded protein: CASSWQTGSNTGELFF.